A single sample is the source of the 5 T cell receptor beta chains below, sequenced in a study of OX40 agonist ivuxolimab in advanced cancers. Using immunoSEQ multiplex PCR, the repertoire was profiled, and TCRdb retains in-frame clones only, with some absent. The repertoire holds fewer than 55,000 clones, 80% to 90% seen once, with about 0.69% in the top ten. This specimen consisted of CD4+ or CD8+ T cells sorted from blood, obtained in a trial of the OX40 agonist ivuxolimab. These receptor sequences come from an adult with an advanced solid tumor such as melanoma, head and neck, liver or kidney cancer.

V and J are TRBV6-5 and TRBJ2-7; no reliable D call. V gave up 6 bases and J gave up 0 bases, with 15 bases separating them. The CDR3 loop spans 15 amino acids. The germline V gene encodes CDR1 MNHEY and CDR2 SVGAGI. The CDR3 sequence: CASRAAQVPSYEQYF. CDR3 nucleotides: TGTGCCAGCAGAGCAGCTCAGGTTCCCTCCTACGAGCAGTACTTC.

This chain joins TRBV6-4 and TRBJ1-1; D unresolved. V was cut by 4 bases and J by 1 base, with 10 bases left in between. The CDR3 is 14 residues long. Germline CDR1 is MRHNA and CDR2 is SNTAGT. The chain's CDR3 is CASSVKLENTEAFF. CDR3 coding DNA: TGTGCCAGCAGTGTTAAACTGGAGAACACTGAAGCTTTCTTT.

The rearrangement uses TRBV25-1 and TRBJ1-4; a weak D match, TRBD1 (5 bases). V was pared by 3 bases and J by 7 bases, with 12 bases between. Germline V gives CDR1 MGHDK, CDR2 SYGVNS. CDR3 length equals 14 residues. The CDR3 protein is CASSDSTGGEKLFF. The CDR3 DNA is TGTGCCAGCAGTGATTCTACAGGAGGTGAAAAACTGTTTTTT.

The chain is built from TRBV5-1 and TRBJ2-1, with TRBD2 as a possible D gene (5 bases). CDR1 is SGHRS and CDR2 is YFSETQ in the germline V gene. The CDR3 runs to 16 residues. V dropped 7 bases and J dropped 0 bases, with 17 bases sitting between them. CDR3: CASSGEAISSYNEQFF. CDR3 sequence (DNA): TGCGCCAGCTCCGGGGAAGCCATAAGCTCCTACAATGAGCAGTTCTTC.

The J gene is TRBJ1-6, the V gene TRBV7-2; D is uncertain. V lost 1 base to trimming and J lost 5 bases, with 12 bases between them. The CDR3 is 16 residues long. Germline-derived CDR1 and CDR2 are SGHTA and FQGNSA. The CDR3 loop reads CASSLGVGPDNSPLHF. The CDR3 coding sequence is TGTGCCAGCAGCTTAGGGGTAGGCCCTGATAATTCACCCCTCCACTTT.